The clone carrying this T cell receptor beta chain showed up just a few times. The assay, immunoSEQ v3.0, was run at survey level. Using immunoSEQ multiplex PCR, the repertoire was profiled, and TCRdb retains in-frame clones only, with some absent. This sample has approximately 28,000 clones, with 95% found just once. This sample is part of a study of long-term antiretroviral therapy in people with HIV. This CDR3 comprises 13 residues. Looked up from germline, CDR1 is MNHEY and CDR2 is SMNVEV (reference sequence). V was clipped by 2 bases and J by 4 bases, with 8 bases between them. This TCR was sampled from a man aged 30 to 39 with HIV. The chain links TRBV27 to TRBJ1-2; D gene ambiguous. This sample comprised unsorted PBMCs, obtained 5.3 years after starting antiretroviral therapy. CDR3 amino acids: CASSLGGPYGYTF. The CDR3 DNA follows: TGTGCCAGCAGTTTAGGAGGCCCCTATGGCTACACCTTC.